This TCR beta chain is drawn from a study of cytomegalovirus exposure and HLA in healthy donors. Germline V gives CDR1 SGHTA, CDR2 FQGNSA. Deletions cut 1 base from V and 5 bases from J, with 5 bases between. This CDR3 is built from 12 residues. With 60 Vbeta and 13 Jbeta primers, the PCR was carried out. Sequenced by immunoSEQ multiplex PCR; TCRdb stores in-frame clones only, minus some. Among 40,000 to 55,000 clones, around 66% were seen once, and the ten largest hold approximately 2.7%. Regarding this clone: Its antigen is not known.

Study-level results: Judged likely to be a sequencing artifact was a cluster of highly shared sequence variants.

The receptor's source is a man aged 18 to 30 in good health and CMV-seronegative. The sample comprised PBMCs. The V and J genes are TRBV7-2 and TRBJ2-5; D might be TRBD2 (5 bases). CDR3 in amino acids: CASSLGEETQYF. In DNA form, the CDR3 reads TGTGCCAGCAGCTTAGGGGAGGAGACCCAGTACTTC. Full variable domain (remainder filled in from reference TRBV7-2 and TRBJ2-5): GAGVSQSPSNKVTEKGKDVELRCDPISGHTALYWYRQSLGQGLEFLIYFQGNSAPDKSGLPSDRFSAERTGGSVSTLTIQRTQQEDSAVYLCASSLGEETQYFGPGTRLLVL.